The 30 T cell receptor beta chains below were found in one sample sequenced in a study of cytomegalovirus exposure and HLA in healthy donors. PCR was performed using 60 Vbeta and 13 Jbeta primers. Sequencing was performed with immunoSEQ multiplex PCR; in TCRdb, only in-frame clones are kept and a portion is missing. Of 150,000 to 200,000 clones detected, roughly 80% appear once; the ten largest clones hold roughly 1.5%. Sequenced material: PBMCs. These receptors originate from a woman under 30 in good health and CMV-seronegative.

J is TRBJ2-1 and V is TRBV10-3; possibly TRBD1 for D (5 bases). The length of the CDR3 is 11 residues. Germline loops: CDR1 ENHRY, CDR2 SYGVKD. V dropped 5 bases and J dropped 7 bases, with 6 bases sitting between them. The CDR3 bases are TGTGCCATCAGTCAGGGAAATGAGCAGTTCTTC. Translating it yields CAISQGNEQFF.

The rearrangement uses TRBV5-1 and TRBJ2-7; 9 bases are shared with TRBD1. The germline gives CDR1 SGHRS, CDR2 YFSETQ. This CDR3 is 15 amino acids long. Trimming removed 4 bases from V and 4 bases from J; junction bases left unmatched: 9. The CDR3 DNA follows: TGCGCCAGCAGCGAAAACCCGGACAGGGGATACGAGCAGTACTTC. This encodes CASSENPDRGYEQYF.

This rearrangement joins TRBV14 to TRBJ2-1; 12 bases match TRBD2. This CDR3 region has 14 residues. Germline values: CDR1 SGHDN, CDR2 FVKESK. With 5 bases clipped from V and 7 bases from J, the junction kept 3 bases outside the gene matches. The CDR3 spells CASSGLAGRNEQFF. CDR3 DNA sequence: TGTGCCAGCAGCGGACTAGCGGGAAGGAATGAGCAGTTCTTC. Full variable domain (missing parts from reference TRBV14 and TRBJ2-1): EAGVTQFPSHSVIEKGQTVTLRCDPISGHDNLYWYRRVMGKEIKFLLHFVKESKQDESGMPNNRFLAERTGGTYSTLKVQPAELEDSGVYFCASSGLAGRNEQFFGPGTRLTVL.

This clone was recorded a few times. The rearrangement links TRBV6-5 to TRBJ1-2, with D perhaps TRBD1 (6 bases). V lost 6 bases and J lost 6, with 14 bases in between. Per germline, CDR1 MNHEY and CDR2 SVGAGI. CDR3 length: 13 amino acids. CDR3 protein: CASRLGGGNGYTF. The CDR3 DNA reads TGTGCCAGCAGGCTTGGCGGGGGCAATGGCTACACCTTC.

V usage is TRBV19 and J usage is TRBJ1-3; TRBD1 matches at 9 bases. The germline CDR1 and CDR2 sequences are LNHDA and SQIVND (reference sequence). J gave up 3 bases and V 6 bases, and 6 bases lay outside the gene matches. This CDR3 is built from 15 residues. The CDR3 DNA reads TGTGCCAGTAGCCCGACAGGGGGATTTGGAAACACCATATATTTT. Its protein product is CASSPTGGFGNTIYF.

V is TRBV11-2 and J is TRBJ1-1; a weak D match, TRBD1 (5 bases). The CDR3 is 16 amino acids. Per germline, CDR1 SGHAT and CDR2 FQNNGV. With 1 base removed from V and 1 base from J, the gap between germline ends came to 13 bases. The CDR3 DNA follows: TGTGCCAGCAGCTTAGCCGGGGAGGGGCGGAACACTGAAGCTTTCTTT. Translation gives CASSLAGEGRNTEAFF.

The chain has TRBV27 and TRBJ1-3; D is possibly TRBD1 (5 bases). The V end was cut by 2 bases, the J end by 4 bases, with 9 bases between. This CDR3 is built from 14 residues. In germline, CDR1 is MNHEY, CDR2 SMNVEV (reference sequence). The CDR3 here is CASSLTGDGNTIYF. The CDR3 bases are TGTGCCAGCAGTTTAACGGGGGACGGAAACACCATATATTTT.

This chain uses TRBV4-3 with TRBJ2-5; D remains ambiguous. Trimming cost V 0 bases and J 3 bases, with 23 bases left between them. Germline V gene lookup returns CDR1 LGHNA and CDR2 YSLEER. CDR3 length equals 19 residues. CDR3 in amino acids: CASSQDLSSILLDKETQYF. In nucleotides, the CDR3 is TGCGCCAGCAGCCAAGATCTTAGTAGTATCCTATTAGATAAAGAGACCCAGTACTTC.

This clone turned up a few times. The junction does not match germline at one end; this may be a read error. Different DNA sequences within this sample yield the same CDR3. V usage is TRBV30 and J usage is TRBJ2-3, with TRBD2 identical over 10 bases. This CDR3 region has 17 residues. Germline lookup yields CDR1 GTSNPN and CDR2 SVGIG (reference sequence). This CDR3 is CAWSVGGTSAITDTQYF. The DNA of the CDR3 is TGTGCCTGGAGTGTAGGAGGGACTAGCGCCATCACAGATACGCAGTACTTT. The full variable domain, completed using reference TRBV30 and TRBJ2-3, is SQTIHQWPATLVQPVGSPLSLECTVEGTSNPNLYWYRQAAGRGLQLLFYSVGIGQISSEVPQNLSASRPQDRQFILSSKKLLLSDSGFYLCAWSVGGTSAITDTQYFGPGTRLTVL.

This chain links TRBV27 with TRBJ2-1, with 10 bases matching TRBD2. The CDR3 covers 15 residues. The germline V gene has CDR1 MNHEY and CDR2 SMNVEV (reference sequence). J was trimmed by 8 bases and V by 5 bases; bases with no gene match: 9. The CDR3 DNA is TGTGCCAGCAGTACCTCTAGCGGGAGTTGGTATGAGCAGTTCTTC. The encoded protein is CASSTSSGSWYEQFF.

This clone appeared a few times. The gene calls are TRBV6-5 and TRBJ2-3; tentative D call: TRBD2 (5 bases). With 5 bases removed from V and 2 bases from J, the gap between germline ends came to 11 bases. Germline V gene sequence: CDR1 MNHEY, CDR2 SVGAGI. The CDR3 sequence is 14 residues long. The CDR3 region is CASSNGITTDTQYF. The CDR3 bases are TGTGCCAGCAGTAACGGGATAACCACAGATACGCAGTATTTT.

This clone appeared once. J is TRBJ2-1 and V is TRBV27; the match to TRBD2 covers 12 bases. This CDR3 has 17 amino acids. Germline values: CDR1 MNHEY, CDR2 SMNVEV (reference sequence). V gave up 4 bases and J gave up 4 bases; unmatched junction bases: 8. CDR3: CASSSRGLAGGYNEQFF. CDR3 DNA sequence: TGTGCCAGCAGTTCCCGTGGGCTAGCGGGAGGGTACAATGAGCAGTTCTTC.

The DNA for the CDR3 is TGTGCCAGCAGTTTTAGAGGGAGCCATCCCTACGAGCAGTACTTC. As protein: CASSFRGSHPYEQYF. This rearrangement joins TRBV27 to TRBJ2-5, with a tentative D call TRBD2 (5 bases). The closer fit of TRBJ2-7 to the DNA end suggests the J call may be wrong. CDR3 size: 15 residues. Germline V gene sequence: CDR1 MNHEY, CDR2 SMNVEV (reference sequence).

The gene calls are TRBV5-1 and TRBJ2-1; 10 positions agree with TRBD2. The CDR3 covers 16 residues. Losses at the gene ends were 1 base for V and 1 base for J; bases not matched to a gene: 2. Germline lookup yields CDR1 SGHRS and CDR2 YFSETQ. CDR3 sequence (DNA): TGCGCCAGCAGCTTGACTAGCGGGACTTCCTACAATGAGCAGTTCTTC. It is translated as CASSLTSGTSYNEQFF.

The CDR3, as DNA: TGTGCCAGCAGCCGGGGACAGGGCGAGTTCTTC. This encodes CASSRGQGEFF. The chain employs TRBV11-3 and TRBJ2-1, with TRBD1 matching 9 bases. Germline values: CDR1 SGHNT, CDR2 YENEEA. CDR3 length equals 11 residues. V was pared by 5 bases and J by 14 bases, with 4 bases of the junction left unmatched.

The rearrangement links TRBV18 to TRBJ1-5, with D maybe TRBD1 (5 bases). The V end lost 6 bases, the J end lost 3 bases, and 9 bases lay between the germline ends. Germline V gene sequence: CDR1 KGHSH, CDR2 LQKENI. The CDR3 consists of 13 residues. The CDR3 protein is CASSRDPNQPQHF. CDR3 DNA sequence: TGTGCCAGCTCCAGGGATCCCAATCAGCCCCAGCATTTT.

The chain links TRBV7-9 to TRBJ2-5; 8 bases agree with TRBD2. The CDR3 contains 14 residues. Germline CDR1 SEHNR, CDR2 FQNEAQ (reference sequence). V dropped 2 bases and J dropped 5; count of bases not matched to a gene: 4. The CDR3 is CASSLRSSGETQYF. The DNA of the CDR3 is TGTGCCAGCAGCTTAAGGTCTAGCGGGGAGACCCAGTACTTC.

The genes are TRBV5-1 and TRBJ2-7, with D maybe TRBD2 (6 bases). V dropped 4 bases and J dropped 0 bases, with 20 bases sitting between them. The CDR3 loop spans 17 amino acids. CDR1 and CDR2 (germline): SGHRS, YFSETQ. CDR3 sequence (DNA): TGCGCCAGCAGCACCTTTTCCACTAGCCAGAGCTCCTACGAGCAGTACTTC. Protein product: CASSTFSTSQSSYEQYF.

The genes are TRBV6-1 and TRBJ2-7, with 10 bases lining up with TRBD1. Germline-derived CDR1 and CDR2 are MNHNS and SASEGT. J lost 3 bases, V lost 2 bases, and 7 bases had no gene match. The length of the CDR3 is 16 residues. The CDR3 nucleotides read TGTGCCAGCAGTGAATTCTCCGGGACAGGGGTCTACGAGCAGTACTTC. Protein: CASSEFSGTGVYEQYF.

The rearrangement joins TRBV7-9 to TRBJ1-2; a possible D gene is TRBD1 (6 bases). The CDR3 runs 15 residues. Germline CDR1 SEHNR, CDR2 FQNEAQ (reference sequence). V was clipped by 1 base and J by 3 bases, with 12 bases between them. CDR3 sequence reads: CASSLERGLDYGYTF. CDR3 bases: TGTGCCAGCAGCTTAGAGCGGGGGCTGGACTATGGCTACACCTTC.

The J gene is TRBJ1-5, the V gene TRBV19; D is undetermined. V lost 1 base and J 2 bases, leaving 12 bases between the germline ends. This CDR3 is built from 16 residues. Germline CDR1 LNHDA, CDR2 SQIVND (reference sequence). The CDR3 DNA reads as TGTGCCAGTAGTATAGTATCGGGGTTCGGCAATCAGCCCCAGCATTTT. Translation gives CASSIVSGFGNQPQHF.

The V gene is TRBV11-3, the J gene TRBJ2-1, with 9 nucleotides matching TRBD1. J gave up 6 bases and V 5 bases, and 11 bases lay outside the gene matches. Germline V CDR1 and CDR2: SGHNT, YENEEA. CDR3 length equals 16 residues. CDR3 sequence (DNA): TGTGCCAGCAGCAACTACAGGGGGCCGGTTAGCAATGAGCAGTTCTTC. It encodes CASSNYRGPVSNEQFF.

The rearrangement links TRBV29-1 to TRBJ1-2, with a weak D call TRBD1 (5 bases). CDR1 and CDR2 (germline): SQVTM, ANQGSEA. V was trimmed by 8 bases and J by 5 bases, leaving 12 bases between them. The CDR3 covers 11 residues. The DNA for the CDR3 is TGCAGCCTGGGCAGGGATTATGGCTACACCTTC. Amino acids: CSLGRDYGYTF.

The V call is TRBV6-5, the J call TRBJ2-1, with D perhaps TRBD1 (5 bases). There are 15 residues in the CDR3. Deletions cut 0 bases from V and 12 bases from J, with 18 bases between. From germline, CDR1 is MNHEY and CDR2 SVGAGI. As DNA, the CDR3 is TGTGCCAGCAGTTACTCGGGGCCTCCTGGCTATGGGCAGTTCTTC. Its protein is CASSYSGPPGYGQFF.

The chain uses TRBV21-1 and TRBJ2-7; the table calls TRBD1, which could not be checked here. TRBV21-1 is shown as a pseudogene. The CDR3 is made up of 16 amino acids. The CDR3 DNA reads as TGTGCCAGCAGCGTTACCCGGGACAACCCTTCCTACGAGCAGTACTTC. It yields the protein CASSVTRDNPSYEQYF.

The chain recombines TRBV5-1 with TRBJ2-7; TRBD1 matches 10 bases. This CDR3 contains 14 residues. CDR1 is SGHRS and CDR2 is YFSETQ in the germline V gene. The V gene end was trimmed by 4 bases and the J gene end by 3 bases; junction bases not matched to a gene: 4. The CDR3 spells CASSADRGFYEQYF. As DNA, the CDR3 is TGCGCCAGCAGCGCGGACAGGGGGTTCTACGAGCAGTACTTC.

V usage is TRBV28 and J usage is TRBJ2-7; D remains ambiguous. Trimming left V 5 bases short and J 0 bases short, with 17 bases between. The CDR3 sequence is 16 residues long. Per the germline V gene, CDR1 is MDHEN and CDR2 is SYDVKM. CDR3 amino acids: CASSAPDGGFSYEQYF. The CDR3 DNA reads TGTGCCAGCAGTGCGCCCGATGGCGGATTCTCCTACGAGCAGTACTTC.

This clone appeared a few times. This CDR3 is CASSSVEDTGELFF. The CDR3 bases are TGTGCCAGCAGCTCCGTCGAGGACACCGGGGAGCTGTTTTTT. The rearrangement links TRBV6-5 to TRBJ2-2; D not resolved. The CDR3 consists of 14 residues. The germline V gene encodes CDR1 MNHEY and CDR2 SVGAGI. V was pared by 6 bases and J by 3 bases, with 11 bases between.

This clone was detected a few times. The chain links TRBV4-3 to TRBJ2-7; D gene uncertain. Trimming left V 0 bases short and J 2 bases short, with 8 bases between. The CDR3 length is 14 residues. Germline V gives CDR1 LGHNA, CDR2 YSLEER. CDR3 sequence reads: CASSQDNSPYEQYF. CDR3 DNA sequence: TGCGCCAGCAGCCAAGATAACAGCCCCTACGAGCAGTACTTC.

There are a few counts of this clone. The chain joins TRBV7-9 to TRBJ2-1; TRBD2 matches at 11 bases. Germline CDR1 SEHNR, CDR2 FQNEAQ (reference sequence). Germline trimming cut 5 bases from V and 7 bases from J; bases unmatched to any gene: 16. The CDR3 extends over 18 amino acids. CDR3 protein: CASSLKIRVAGGLNEQFF. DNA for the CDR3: TGTGCCAGCAGCCTGAAAATTCGGGTAGCGGGAGGGCTTAATGAGCAGTTCTTC.